Here is one T cell receptor (beta chain) with its context. Its antigen remains unknown. The data were obtained in a study of T cells after yellow fever vaccination. The study made its TCR cDNA through 5'RACE template switching. That step introduced a universal primer site along with UMIs. TCRdb re-called the 5' RACE reads with MiXCR, one entry per CDR3 protein. Among hundreds of thousands of distinct CDR3 sequences listed, roughly 12% were seen once. CDR1 is SGHTA and CDR2 is FQGNSA in the germline V gene. With 4 bases clipped from V and 0 bases from J, the junction kept 3 bases outside the gene matches. This CDR3 has 15 residues. Study-level points and caveats: Contaminating bulk clonotypes could be abundant in FACS-sorted repertoires.

The sequence was collected from a man aged 18 to 30 who received the YFV17D yellow fever vaccine. The chain carries TRBV7-2 and TRBJ2-1, with TRBD1 identical over 7 bases. Specimen: PBMCs, collected on the day of the first yellow fever vaccination. The DNA of the CDR3 is TGTGCCAGCAGCTGGGACAGAGGCTCCTACAATGAGCAGTTCTTC. Amino acids: CASSWDRGSYNEQFF.